This is a list of T cell receptor beta chains from one sample in a study of shared clonotypes between healthy human individuals. Using immunoSEQ multiplex PCR, the repertoire was profiled, and TCRdb retains in-frame clones only, with some absent. The top ten clones hold around 0.06% of a sample with around 600,000 clones, around 97% of them seen once. The material sequenced was naive CD4+ T cells sorted from blood. These receptors all stem from a woman aged 30 to 39 in good health. CDR3s include the opening cysteine and the closing phenylalanine or tryptophan. The D gene is left open where the match is weak. The listing skips clone size in some rows; elsewhere it reads once, few, many or a size class.

>-|-|TRBV6-5|TRBJ2-7
TGTGCCAGCAGTTACGGGTACAGTCGACCCGTCGAGCAGTACTTC
CASSYGYSRPVEQYF
>TRBD1|-|TRBV2|TRBJ2-5
TGTGCCAGCAGGGGTCCCGGGACAGCAGGGGAGACCCAGTACTTC
CASRGPGTAGETQYF
>-|-|TRBV29-1|TRBJ2-2
TGCAGCGTAAACCGGGACGGAAGGACCGGGGAGCTGTTTTTT
CSVNRDGRTGELFF
>-|-|TRBV4-2|TRBJ1-2
TGTGCCAGCGCCTCGACGGGAGGGGAGTATGGCTACACCTTC
CASASTGGEYGYTF
>TRBD1|-|TRBV2|TRBJ2-2
TGTGCCAGCAGTGAACAGGGGGCGAGAACCGGGGAGCTGTTTTTT
CASSEQGARTGELFF
>-|-|TRBV11-3|TRBJ2-1
TGTGCCAGCAGCTTTGGGGCTCTGTCCTACAATGAGCAGTTCTTC
CASSFGALSYNEQFF
>TRBD2|-|TRBV11-2|TRBJ2-3
TGTGCCAGCAGCCCCCGAGCGGGAGTGAAGACAGATACGCAGTATTTT
CASSPRAGVKTDTQYF
>-|-|TRBV28|TRBJ1-1
TGTGCCAGCAGTTTACCGGGGGTGAACACTGAAGCTTTCTTT
CASSLPGVNTEAFF
>-|-|TRBV2|TRBJ2-1
TGTGCCAGTCACGCGGTGTCCTACAATGAGCAGTTCTTC
CASHAVSYNEQFF
>-|-|TRBV28|TRBJ2-2
TGTGCCAGCAGCTACCTTAACAGGCTGAACACCGGGGAGCTGTTTTTT
CASSYLNRLNTGELFF
>-|-|TRBV27|TRBJ2-1
TGTGCCAGCGGACTCGAAAACGGGGCGTCCTACAATGAGCAGTTCTTC
CASGLENGASYNEQFF
>-|-|TRBV11-2|TRBJ2-5
TGTGCCAGCAGCTCCCAGGCGGCGGATGAGACCCAGTACTTC
CASSSQAADETQYF
>-|-|TRBV30|TRBJ1-1
TGTGCCTGGAGTATCCAGACAGTCAGCAACACTGAAGCTTTCTTT
CAWSIQTVSNTEAFF
>-|-|TRBV19|TRBJ2-3
TGTGCCAGTAGTACAGGGGACAGCACAGATACGCAGTATTTT
CASSTGDSTDTQYF
>TRBD2|-|TRBV4-1|TRBJ2-1
TGCGCCAGCAGCCAACTAGCGGGATACAATGAGCAGTTCTTC
CASSQLAGYNEQFF
>-|-|TRBV28|TRBJ2-7
TGTGCCAGCAGCCGACCCGGAGACAGCTCCTACGAGCAGTACTTC
CASSRPGDSSYEQYF
>-|-|TRBV10-3|TRBJ1-5
TGTGCCATCAGTGAAGGTCGGCAGGGCAAACAGCCCCAGCATTTT
CAISEGRQGKQPQHF
>-|-|TRBV30|TRBJ2-1
TGTGCCTGGAGCGCGACGCAGGCCTACAATGAGCAGTTCTTC
CAWSATQAYNEQFF
>TRBD1|-|TRBV7-9|TRBJ1-2
TGTGCCAGCAGAGCGACAGGGCAACCCTCCTATGGCTACACCTTC
CASRATGQPSYGYTF
>-|-|TRBV28|TRBJ2-4
TGTGCCAGCAGTTTCGGAAGGGGGGACAAAAACATTCAGTACTTC
CASSFGRGDKNIQYF
>TRBD1|once|TRBV7-9|TRBJ1-1
TGTGCCAGCAGCCGACGTCTGACAGGGGGCTTAATGAACACTGAAGCTTTCTTT
CASSRRLTGGLMNTEAFF
>-|-|TRBV7-2|TRBJ2-1
TGTGCCAGCAGCTTTAAGCGGAGCTACAATGAGCAGTTCTTC
CASSFKRSYNEQFF
>TRBD2|-|TRBV14|TRBJ2-7
TGTGCCAGCAGCCTTCAGCGGGAGTGGGACGAGCAGTACTTC
CASSLQREWDEQYF
>-|-|TRBV27|TRBJ2-7
TGTGCCAGCAGTCCCCGACACATAACCTACGAGCAGTACTTC
CASSPRHITYEQYF
>TRBD2|-|TRBV27|TRBJ2-7
TGTGCCAGCAGTTTAGTCACTAGCGGTTCCTACGAGCAGTACTTC
CASSLVTSGSYEQYF
>-|-|TRBV27|TRBJ2-1
TGTGCCAGCAGACCGGGACCCACGTGGGGGCAGTTCTTC
CASRPGPTWGQFF
>-|-|TRBV15|TRBJ2-2
TGTGCCACCAGGCAGGGTCTAAACGGGGAGCTGTTTTTT
CATRQGLNGELFF
>TRBD1|-|TRBV28|TRBJ1-4
TGTGCCAGCACTACATCGGGACAGCGACTGTTTTTT
CASTTSGQRLFF
>-|-|TRBV19|TRBJ2-2
TGTGCCAGTAGTGGGGGGATCCCGACCGGGGAGCTGTTTTTT
CASSGGIPTGELFF
>TRBD1|-|TRBV28|TRBJ1-4
TGTGCCAGCCTCGAGGGGGCGGGGGAGAATGAAAAACTGTTTTTT
CASLEGAGENEKLFF
>TRBD1|-|TRBV19|TRBJ1-6
TGTGCCAGCGGGACAGATGATAATTCACCCCTCCACTTT
CASGTDDNSPLHF
>-|once|TRBV14|TRBJ1-2
TGTGCCAGCAGTCGCAGGGGAGCCTATGGCTACACCTTC
CASSRRGAYGYTF
>TRBD1|-|TRBV6-1|TRBJ2-3
TGTGCCAGCAGCCGGGACAGGCCAGATACGCAGTATTTT
CASSRDRPDTQYF